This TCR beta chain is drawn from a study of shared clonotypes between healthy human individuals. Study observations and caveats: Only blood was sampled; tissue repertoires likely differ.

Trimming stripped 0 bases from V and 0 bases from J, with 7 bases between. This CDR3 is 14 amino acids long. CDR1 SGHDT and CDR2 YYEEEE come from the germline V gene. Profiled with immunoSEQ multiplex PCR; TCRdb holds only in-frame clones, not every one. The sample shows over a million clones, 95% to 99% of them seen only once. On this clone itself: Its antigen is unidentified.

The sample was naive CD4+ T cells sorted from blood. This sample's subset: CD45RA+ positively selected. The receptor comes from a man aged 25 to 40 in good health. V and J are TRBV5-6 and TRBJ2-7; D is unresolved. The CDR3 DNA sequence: TGTGCCAGCAGCTTGGCCAGAAGCTCCTACGAGCAGTACTTC. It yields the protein CASSLARSSYEQYF.